This TCR beta chain was documented in a study of blood T cell repertoires in COVID-19. Background on the study: Sites in the United States, Italy and Spain provided acute and convalescent COVID-19 samples.

Germline V gene data show CDR1 as SQVTM and CDR2 as ANQGSEA. V gave up 5 bases and J gave up 3 bases; unmatched junction bases: 14. The CDR3 loop spans 16 amino acids. This clone was observed a single time. Generated by immunoSEQ multiplex PCR, the TCRdb table keeps only in-frame clones and is missing some. Of 85,000 to 90,000 clones listed, 82% are singletons. The specimen sequenced was peripheral blood. The origin of this receptor is a woman aged 80 or older with acute or convalescent COVID-19. The chain is built from TRBV29-1 and TRBJ2-5; TRBD1 aligns across 8 bases. Here the CDR3 DNA reads TGCAGCGTTACACAACAGGGGGGACGTTTGGAAGAGACCCAGTACTTC. Translated, it gives CSVTQQGGRLEETQYF.